The rows below give T cell receptor beta chains drawn from one sample of a study of human T cells and chemical hapten exposure. From the 5' RACE reads, TCRdb called clonotypes with MiXCR, one entry per CDR3 protein. Of tens of thousands of distinct CDR3 sequences listed, 15% to 20% were seen once; the top ten hold 6.5% to 7%. Receptors originate from a female donor in good health. CDR3s include the opening cysteine and the closing phenylalanine or tryptophan. D genes are given only for firm matches. Clone sizes are given selectively: once, few, many, or a class where the clone is expanded.

V gene: TRBV6-5
J gene: TRBJ1-6
D gene: TRBD1
clone size: few
CDR3 DNA: TGTGCCAGCACCCAACTACAGGGGGCGCGTAATTCACCCCTCCACTTT
CDR3 protein: CASTQLQGARNSPLHF

V gene: TRBV6-5
J gene: TRBJ2-7
D gene: -
clone size: -
CDR3 DNA: TGTGCCTGTGGGAAGGAGGGCTCCCACGAGCAGTACTTC
CDR3 protein: CACGKEGSHEQYF

V gene: TRBV6-5
J gene: TRBJ2-5
D gene: -
clone size: many
CDR3 DNA: TGTGCCAGCAGTTACTCGTTCACCAACCCGGGGGACCAGTACTTC
CDR3 protein: CASSYSFTNPGDQYF

V gene: TRBV20-1
J gene: TRBJ2-7
D gene: TRBD2
clone size: -
CDR3 DNA: TGCAGTGCCCCGAACCGGGGACTAGCGGGAGACGAGCAGTACTTC
CDR3 protein: CSAPNRGLAGDEQYF

V gene: TRBV7-2
J gene: TRBJ2-6
D gene: -
clone size: -
CDR3 DNA: TGTGCCAGCAGCTTAATACTCAGAACCTCTGGGGCCAACGTCCTGACTTTC
CDR3 protein: CASSLILRTSGANVLTF

V gene: TRBV9
J gene: TRBJ2-3
D gene: TRBD2
clone size: many
CDR3 DNA: TGTGCCAGCAGCGTAGAATCAGCCGGGGGGGCCTCAGATACGCAGTATTTT
CDR3 protein: CASSVESAGGASDTQYF

V gene: TRBV20-1
J gene: TRBJ1-5
D gene: -
clone size: -
CDR3 DNA: TGCAGTGCTCCCTTCTTGGGGGTCCCCAATCAGCCCCAGCATTTT
CDR3 protein: CSAPFLGVPNQPQHF

V gene: TRBV30
J gene: TRBJ2-1
D gene: -
clone size: -
CDR3 DNA: TGTGCCTGGAAAGGACTCGTCTCCTACAATGAGCAGTTCTTC
CDR3 protein: CAWKGLVSYNEQFF

V gene: TRBV5-6
J gene: TRBJ1-4
D gene: -
clone size: few
CDR3 DNA: TGTGCCAGCAGCTCCCCTTCCGAACTTGAAAAACTGTTTTTT
CDR3 protein: CASSSPSELEKLFF

V gene: TRBV7-2
J gene: TRBJ1-1
D gene: TRBD1
clone size: few
CDR3 DNA: TGTGCCAGCAGCTTACTCCAGGGGGTAACTGAAGCTTTCTTT
CDR3 protein: CASSLLQGVTEAFF

V gene: TRBV6-5
J gene: TRBJ1-4
D gene: TRBD1
clone size: few
CDR3 DNA: TGTGCCAGCAGTTACGGACAGGGTAATGAAAAACTGTTTTTT
CDR3 protein: CASSYGQGNEKLFF

V gene: TRBV7-2
J gene: TRBJ1-3
D gene: -
clone size: few
CDR3 DNA: TGTGCCAGCAGGGAAACTGGAAACACCATATATTTT
CDR3 protein: CASRETGNTIYF

V gene: TRBV20-1
J gene: TRBJ1-1
D gene: -
clone size: -
CDR3 DNA: TGCAGTGCTAGCGCTAGGCCCCAATCCTACGCTTTCTTT
CDR3 protein: CSASARPQSYAFF

V gene: TRBV5-6
J gene: TRBJ1-1
D gene: -
clone size: few
CDR3 DNA: TGTGCCAGCAGCCCCGGACGGTGGGGCACTGAAGCTTTCTTT
CDR3 protein: CASSPGRWGTEAFF

V gene: TRBV6-5
J gene: TRBJ1-2
D gene: TRBD1
clone size: -
CDR3 DNA: TGTGCCAGCAGTTCTCCGGGACAGGGGGACTATGGCTACACCTTC
CDR3 protein: CASSSPGQGDYGYTF

V gene: TRBV29-1
J gene: TRBJ1-2
D gene: -
clone size: few
CDR3 DNA: TGCAGCGTCGGTCAGACAGGTTATGGATATGGCTACACCTTC
CDR3 protein: CSVGQTGYGYGYTF

V gene: TRBV4-3
J gene: TRBJ2-7
D gene: -
clone size: few
CDR3 DNA: TGCGCCAGCAGCCAAGTGCTGGGCTACGAGCAGTACTTC
CDR3 protein: CASSQVLGYEQYF

V gene: TRBV3-1
J gene: TRBJ1-5
D gene: -
clone size: -
CDR3 DNA: TGTGCCAGCAGCCAAGATAGCCCCTCAAGTCAGCCCCAGCATTTT
CDR3 protein: CASSQDSPSSQPQHF

V gene: TRBV6-2/TRBV6-3
J gene: TRBJ1-1
D gene: TRBD1
clone size: -
CDR3 DNA: TGTGCCAGCAGACACCGACAGGGGACCCAAGCTTTCTTT
CDR3 protein: CASRHRQGTQAFF

V gene: TRBV2
J gene: TRBJ2-1
D gene: TRBD2
clone size: few
CDR3 DNA: TGTGCCAGCAAGGCTAGCGGGGGGGCTTACAATGAGCAGTTCTTC
CDR3 protein: CASKASGGAYNEQFF

V gene: TRBV7-2
J gene: TRBJ1-2
D gene: TRBD1
clone size: few
CDR3 DNA: TGTGCCAGCAGCTTGTCTCGGACAGGCGGGGGAGGCTACACCTTC
CDR3 protein: CASSLSRTGGGGYTF

V gene: TRBV15
J gene: TRBJ2-2
D gene: TRBD2
clone size: -
CDR3 DNA: TGTGCCACCAGCAAGCTAGCGGGAGCGGTCGGGGAGCTGTTTTTT
CDR3 protein: CATSKLAGAVGELFF

V gene: TRBV20-1
J gene: TRBJ2-4
D gene: -
clone size: -
CDR3 DNA: TGCAGTGCTAGAGATGCTAGCACCCATACCAAAAACATTCAGTACTTC
CDR3 protein: CSARDASTHTKNIQYF

V gene: TRBV20-1
J gene: TRBJ2-5
D gene: -
clone size: -
CDR3 DNA: TGCAGTGCTAGAGATGGCGACTCAACCCAGTACTTC
CDR3 protein: CSARDGDSTQYF

V gene: TRBV7-9
J gene: TRBJ1-1
D gene: -
clone size: few
CDR3 DNA: TGTGCCAGCAGCTTAGGACAGGCTTTGAACACTGAAGCTTTCTTT
CDR3 protein: CASSLGQALNTEAFF

V gene: TRBV28
J gene: TRBJ2-1
D gene: -
clone size: -
CDR3 DNA: TGTGCCAGCAGTCCTCCCGCGGAGGGCCGCTACAATGAGCAGTTCTTC
CDR3 protein: CASSPPAEGRYNEQFF

V gene: TRBV6-1
J gene: TRBJ2-1
D gene: TRBD2
clone size: -
CDR3 DNA: TGTGCCAGCGGTGAGGGTAGCGGGACGGATGAGCAGTTCTTC
CDR3 protein: CASGEGSGTDEQFF

V gene: TRBV7-2
J gene: TRBJ2-3
D gene: TRBD2
clone size: few
CDR3 DNA: TGTGCCAGCAGCTTCGCCCCAAGACTAGCGGGGGGGCCCCCCGCAGATACGCAGTATTTT
CDR3 protein: CASSFAPRLAGGPPADTQYF

V gene: TRBV19
J gene: TRBJ1-2
D gene: -
clone size: -
CDR3 DNA: TGTGCCAGTAGTATGCTGGAGCCCGGCTATGGCTACACCTTC
CDR3 protein: CASSMLEPGYGYTF

V gene: TRBV4-3
J gene: TRBJ2-5
D gene: -
clone size: -
CDR3 DNA: TGCGCCAGCAGCCCTGGGCTTGGAGAGACCCAGTACTTC
CDR3 protein: CASSPGLGETQYF

V gene: TRBV5-4
J gene: TRBJ1-1
D gene: TRBD1
clone size: -
CDR3 DNA: TGTGCCAGCAGCCAGTGGGACAGACGATTAACTGAAGCTTTCTTT
CDR3 protein: CASSQWDRRLTEAFF

V gene: TRBV6-6
J gene: TRBJ2-7
D gene: TRBD1
clone size: few
CDR3 DNA: TGTGCCAGCAAAGATATACCGGGACAGGGGTACGAGCAGTACTTC
CDR3 protein: CASKDIPGQGYEQYF

V gene: TRBV6-5
J gene: TRBJ1-2
D gene: -
clone size: -
CDR3 DNA: TGTGCCAGCAGTTACTCGTCAGGGCGACAACTCTATGGCTACACCTTC
CDR3 protein: CASSYSSGRQLYGYTF

V gene: TRBV30
J gene: TRBJ2-3
D gene: -
clone size: few
CDR3 DNA: TGTGCCTGGACCGCGTTAGGAGCAGATACGCAGTATTTT
CDR3 protein: CAWTALGADTQYF

V gene: TRBV20-1
J gene: TRBJ1-1
D gene: TRBD1
clone size: few
CDR3 DNA: TGCAGTGCCCTGAAGGGGGCCCCCATGAACACTGAAGCTTTCTTT
CDR3 protein: CSALKGAPMNTEAFF

V gene: TRBV28
J gene: TRBJ2-1
D gene: -
clone size: few
CDR3 DNA: TGTGCCAGCAGTCCCGCGACCCTACTGGTCTACAATGAGCAGTTCTTC
CDR3 protein: CASSPATLLVYNEQFF

V gene: TRBV28
J gene: TRBJ1-2
D gene: -
clone size: -
CDR3 DNA: TGTGCCAGCACCTCCTCTGGGTGGTCGCGAGGAGGCTATGGCTACACCTTC
CDR3 protein: CASTSSGWSRGGYGYTF

V gene: TRBV6-5
J gene: TRBJ2-2
D gene: -
clone size: -
CDR3 DNA: TGTGCCAGCAGTAGAGCACCGGGACTGTTCACCGGGGAGCTGTTTTTT
CDR3 protein: CASSRAPGLFTGELFF

V gene: TRBV5-5
J gene: TRBJ2-3
D gene: -
clone size: few
CDR3 DNA: TGTGCCAGCAGCTTGGAATTTTGGTACGGGAAAAAAGCAGATACGCAGTATTTT
CDR3 protein: CASSLEFWYGKKADTQYF

V gene: TRBV5-5
J gene: TRBJ2-5
D gene: TRBD2
clone size: few
CDR3 DNA: TGTGCCAGCAGCTTGGACAGCGGGAGAGGGGTCTTTATTCAAGAGACCCAGTACTTC
CDR3 protein: CASSLDSGRGVFIQETQYF

V gene: TRBV6-1
J gene: TRBJ2-6
D gene: -
clone size: -
CDR3 DNA: TGTGCCAGTGCTACAGGGAGCTCTGGGGCCAACGTCCTGACTTTC
CDR3 protein: CASATGSSGANVLTF

V gene: TRBV5-1
J gene: TRBJ1-1
D gene: TRBD1
clone size: -
CDR3 DNA: TGCGCCAGCAATACTCAACAGGGGGCGAACACTGAAGCTTTCTTT
CDR3 protein: CASNTQQGANTEAFF

V gene: TRBV5-1
J gene: TRBJ1-1
D gene: -
clone size: few
CDR3 DNA: TGCGCCAGCAGCTTGGCAGGTTGGGTGAACACTGAAGCTTTCTTT
CDR3 protein: CASSLAGWVNTEAFF

V gene: TRBV12-5
J gene: TRBJ1-5
D gene: -
clone size: few
CDR3 DNA: TGTGCTAGTGGTTTGGGGACAGCACATCAGCCCCAGCATTTT
CDR3 protein: CASGLGTAHQPQHF

V gene: TRBV3-1
J gene: TRBJ2-7
D gene: -
clone size: few
CDR3 DNA: TGTGCCAGCAGCCAAGGTCAGGGCCGCTACGAGCAGTACTTC
CDR3 protein: CASSQGQGRYEQYF

V gene: TRBV18
J gene: TRBJ2-1
D gene: -
clone size: -
CDR3 DNA: TGTGCCAGCTCACCAATAGGGATATACAATGAGCAGTTCTTC
CDR3 protein: CASSPIGIYNEQFF

V gene: TRBV11-2
J gene: TRBJ2-1
D gene: -
clone size: -
CDR3 DNA: TGTGCCAGCAGCTTAGATCAGGGTTCGTACTTCGACCCCAATGAGCAGTTCTTC
CDR3 protein: CASSLDQGSYFDPNEQFF

V gene: TRBV7-2
J gene: TRBJ2-1
D gene: -
clone size: few
CDR3 DNA: TGTGCCAGCAGCTTACTCCGGACCTACAATGAGCAGTTCTTC
CDR3 protein: CASSLLRTYNEQFF

V gene: TRBV5-1
J gene: TRBJ2-1
D gene: TRBD2
clone size: -
CDR3 DNA: TGCGCCAGCAGCTTGGATCGGGGGGGTGGTAACAGTGAGCAGTTCTTC
CDR3 protein: CASSLDRGGGNSEQFF

V gene: TRBV6-5
J gene: TRBJ1-1
D gene: -
clone size: -
CDR3 DNA: TGTGCCAGCAAGTGGGGGAGGGACACTGAAGCTTTCTTT
CDR3 protein: CASKWGRDTEAFF

V gene: TRBV6-6
J gene: TRBJ2-7
D gene: TRBD2
clone size: few
CDR3 DNA: TGTGCCAGCAGCCCGGGACTAGCGGGAGTCTCCGGGGCGCGGCAGTACTTC
CDR3 protein: CASSPGLAGVSGARQYF

V gene: TRBV6-2/TRBV6-3
J gene: TRBJ1-2
D gene: -
clone size: -
CDR3 DNA: TGTGCCAGCAGTTACCACGACAGTTATGGCTACACCTTC
CDR3 protein: CASSYHDSYGYTF

V gene: TRBV7-8
J gene: TRBJ1-5
D gene: -
clone size: many
CDR3 DNA: TGTGCCAGCAGCCGACAAGGTCGCGGTCAGCCCCAGCATTTT
CDR3 protein: CASSRQGRGQPQHF

V gene: TRBV28
J gene: TRBJ1-5
D gene: -
clone size: few
CDR3 DNA: TGTGCCAGCAGTCCGTACGGGACACTAATAGGGCAGCCCCAGCATTTT
CDR3 protein: CASSPYGTLIGQPQHF